This T cell receptor beta chain was captured in a study of T-cell reconstitution after alpha-beta-depleted transplantation in children. Study results and limitations: Where some patients showed high TCRbeta diversity at day 60, it came from recipient T cells and thymic progenitors that had survived. Newly generated T cells supplied most T-cell counts and diversity one year post-transplant. There were reportedly several hundred expanded graft clones from which alpha-beta T cells came about two months after transplant.

It was with unique molecular identifiers that the TCRbeta library was prepared. A single record per CDR3 protein comes from TCRdb applying MiXCR to the PCR reads. Of 250,000 to 400,000 distinct CDR3 sequences in the sample, around 25% were seen once. With 4 bases removed from V and 2 bases from J, the gap between germline ends came to 5 bases. CDR1 and CDR2 (germline): DFQATT, SNEGSKA (reference sequence). This CDR3 region has 11 residues. Remarks on this clonotype: Antigen unknown.

The receptor's source is a male patient aged 10-17 years who had a stem cell transplant for acute lymphoblastic leukemia, so the T cells may come from the graft donor. The gene calls are TRBV20-1 and TRBJ1-2; no clear D gene. Sequencing was performed on PBMCs, mostly from graft donor cells, taken 180 days after TCRalphabeta/CD19-depleted stem cell transplant. The DNA of the CDR3 is TGCAGTGCTACGGACAACTATGGCTACACCTTC. Translating gives CSATDNYGYTF.